This T cell receptor beta chain was sequenced for a study of identical twins. Study outcomes and limitations: Models underestimated out-of-frame TCR alpha sharing in monozygotic twins.

Addition of a universal primer site occurred through template switching, and cDNA carried unique molecular identifiers. TCRdb re-analysed the 5' RACE reads in MiXCR, keeping a single row per CDR3 protein. Among around 200,000 distinct CDR3 sequences listed, less than 9.5% were seen once. This clonotype was seen a few times. Its matching antigen is unknown. Deletions cut 1 base from V and 3 bases from J, with 5 bases between. Per germline, CDR1 SGHKS and CDR2 YYEKEE (reference sequence). The CDR3 spans 12 residues. The chain couples TRBV5-5 to TRBJ2-7, with D uncertain. The sequence was obtained from a woman between 18 and 29 years old in good health. The sequenced material came from memory (CD45RO+) T cells sorted from blood. The CDR3 nucleotides are TGTGCCAGCAGCTTGCACGTCTACGAGCAGTACTTC. This sequence encodes CASSLHVYEQYF.